This record covers a single T cell receptor (beta chain). The sample originates from a study of PD-L1 blockade in urothelial cancer. Background on the study: Patients had been given 0 to 3 earlier chemotherapy regimens.

Time point given: pretreatment peripheral blood. Every patient provided from 1 to 8 samples, collected pretreatment and on-treatment. Clones were read by immunoSEQ multiplex PCR, and TCRdb kept only the in-frame ones, dropping some. Altogether 37,000 or so clones are present, 84% being singletons, with the ten largest covering around a sixth. Germline loops: CDR1 SEHNR, CDR2 FQNEAQ (reference sequence). This CDR3 region has 13 residues. The trim removed 0 bases at V and 9 bases at J, leaving 2 bases unmatched. The sequence was collected from a man in his 60s with urothelial cancer. The material was PBMCs, obtained around atezolizumab (anti-PD-L1) treatment. The J gene is TRBJ2-1, the V gene TRBV7-9; 7 bases are shared with TRBD2. The CDR3 DNA sequence: TGTGCCAGCAGCTTAGCAGCGGGAAGTGAGCAGTTCTTC. Protein sequence: CASSLAAGSEQFF.